The rows below give T cell receptor beta chains drawn from one sample of a study of T-cell reconstitution after alpha-beta-depleted transplantation in children. MiXCR was run by TCRdb on the PCR reads, yielding one entry per CDR3 protein. Of 490,000 or so distinct CDR3 sequences listed, under 12% are singletons. The source material was PBMCs, sampled before TCRalphabeta/CD19-depleted stem cell transplant. These receptors originate from a child younger than 10 with inherited bone marrow failure, due to receive a stem cell transplant. CDR3s include the opening cysteine and the closing phenylalanine or tryptophan. The order of the fields is D gene, V gene, J gene, clone size, CDR3 DNA, CDR3 protein. A D gene is named only where the DNA matches it firmly. Clone size is shown for a subset of rows, as once, few, many or a class of expanded clone.

d_gene: TRBD1; v_gene: TRBV4-3; j_gene: TRBJ2-7; abundance: many; CDR3nt: TGCGCCAGCAGCCAAGTGGTACAGGGGATGAACGAGCAGTACTTC; CDR3aa: CASSQVVQGMNEQYF
d_gene: TRBD1; v_gene: TRBV7-9; j_gene: TRBJ2-7; abundance: many; CDR3nt: TGTGCCAGCAGCTTAGAACTGCGGCCGGACAGGGCCAACGAGCAGTACTTC; CDR3aa: CASSLELRPDRANEQYF
d_gene: .; v_gene: TRBV4-3; j_gene: TRBJ2-7; abundance: .; CDR3nt: TGCGCCAGCAGCCAAGATCCCAGCCGTCACGAGCAGTACTTC; CDR3aa: CASSQDPSRHEQYF
d_gene: .; v_gene: TRBV5-1; j_gene: TRBJ1-1; abundance: few; CDR3nt: TGCGCCAGCAGCCCGGAGGAGGGAGCCACTGAAGCTTTCTTT; CDR3aa: CASSPEEGATEAFF
d_gene: .; v_gene: TRBV25-1; j_gene: TRBJ2-7; abundance: many; CDR3nt: TGTGCCAGCAGTGAATGGCCAATAAAGCGGTCCTACGAGCAGTACTTC; CDR3aa: CASSEWPIKRSYEQYF
d_gene: .; v_gene: TRBV5-1; j_gene: TRBJ2-3; abundance: many; CDR3nt: TGCGCCAGCAGGACCACAGATACGCAGTATTTT; CDR3aa: CASRTTDTQYF
d_gene: TRBD1; v_gene: TRBV27; j_gene: TRBJ2-7; abundance: many; CDR3nt: TGTGCCAGCAGTAACAGGGGGCAGGGGGCGCAGTACTTC; CDR3aa: CASSNRGQGAQYF
d_gene: .; v_gene: TRBV6-1; j_gene: TRBJ2-7; abundance: many; CDR3nt: TGTGCCAGCGCCCGGGCGGAGCCCTACGAGCAGTACTTC; CDR3aa: CASARAEPYEQYF
d_gene: .; v_gene: TRBV12-3/TRBV12-4; j_gene: TRBJ2-5; abundance: many; CDR3nt: TGTGCCAGCAGTTTTGGGTTTCAAGAGACCCAGTACTTC; CDR3aa: CASSFGFQETQYF
d_gene: TRBD2; v_gene: TRBV5-1; j_gene: TRBJ2-1; abundance: few; CDR3nt: TGCGCCAGCAGCTTGTTCGCGGGAGGGCCCAATGAGCAGTTCTTC; CDR3aa: CASSLFAGGPNEQFF
d_gene: .; v_gene: TRBV5-1; j_gene: TRBJ1-4; abundance: few; CDR3nt: TGCGCCAGCAGCTTGGGAGTATGGGGCAATGAAAAACTGTTTTTT; CDR3aa: CASSLGVWGNEKLFF
d_gene: TRBD2; v_gene: TRBV12-3/TRBV12-4; j_gene: TRBJ2-1; abundance: many; CDR3nt: TGTGCCAGCAAGACGGGAGGGCTTAGCAATGAGCAGTTCTTC; CDR3aa: CASKTGGLSNEQFF
d_gene: .; v_gene: TRBV9; j_gene: TRBJ2-1; abundance: many; CDR3nt: TGTGCCAGCACCCCGGGACTCCCCTACAATGAGCAGTTCTTC; CDR3aa: CASTPGLPYNEQFF
d_gene: .; v_gene: TRBV20-1; j_gene: TRBJ1-5; abundance: few; CDR3nt: TGCAGTGCTAGCGAAGGGATTGGCAATCAGCCCCAGCATTTT; CDR3aa: CSASEGIGNQPQHF
d_gene: TRBD1; v_gene: TRBV20-1; j_gene: TRBJ1-1; abundance: .; CDR3nt: TGCAGTGCACCCGCCGGGCAGGGGGCTGGTGAAGCTTTCTTT; CDR3aa: CSAPAGQGAGEAFF
d_gene: .; v_gene: TRBV10-3; j_gene: TRBJ2-7; abundance: many; CDR3nt: TGTGCCATCAGTGACTGGGGGGCCTCCTACGAGCAGTACTTC; CDR3aa: CAISDWGASYEQYF
d_gene: TRBD1; v_gene: TRBV6-5; j_gene: TRBJ1-5; abundance: many; CDR3nt: TGTGCCAGCAGTTACGGACAGGATCAGCCCCAGCATTTT; CDR3aa: CASSYGQDQPQHF
d_gene: TRBD2; v_gene: TRBV29-1; j_gene: TRBJ2-7; abundance: many; CDR3nt: TGCAGCGTTGAAGGGGAGGGCAGGGACTACGAGCAGTACTTC; CDR3aa: CSVEGEGRDYEQYF
d_gene: .; v_gene: TRBV28; j_gene: TRBJ1-1; abundance: many; CDR3nt: TGTGCCAGCAGTCCACCCTTGACGTTGCAGGGTATAGGGAACACTGAAGCTTTCTTT; CDR3aa: CASSPPLTLQGIGNTEAFF
d_gene: .; v_gene: TRBV25-1; j_gene: TRBJ1-3; abundance: many; CDR3nt: TGTGCCAGCAGTGAACGGTCGACAGCCGGGGCCCTCTCTGGAAACACCATATATTTT; CDR3aa: CASSERSTAGALSGNTIYF
d_gene: TRBD2; v_gene: TRBV27; j_gene: TRBJ2-1; abundance: many; CDR3nt: TGTGCCAGCAGCCAGATTGGCCTAGCGGGAGGCCATAGCTCCTACAATGAGCAGTTCTTC; CDR3aa: CASSQIGLAGGHSSYNEQFF
d_gene: TRBD2; v_gene: TRBV29-1; j_gene: TRBJ2-5; abundance: many; CDR3nt: TGCAGCGTTTCGGGACTAGCGGGAGCCTCGGTAGAGACCCAGTACTTC; CDR3aa: CSVSGLAGASVETQYF
d_gene: TRBD2; v_gene: TRBV5-6; j_gene: TRBJ2-3; abundance: many; CDR3nt: TGTGCCAGCAGAGCGGGACTAGCGGGAGGTCTCACAGATACGCAGTATTTT; CDR3aa: CASRAGLAGGLTDTQYF
d_gene: .; v_gene: TRBV29-1; j_gene: TRBJ2-2; abundance: many; CDR3nt: TGCAGCGTTGAACTCCCGAGGGCCGCCGGGGAGCTGTTTTTT; CDR3aa: CSVELPRAAGELFF
d_gene: TRBD1; v_gene: TRBV5-1; j_gene: TRBJ1-6; abundance: many; CDR3nt: TGCGCCAGCAGCTTGGCTCCGGCAGGGGGTAATTCACCCCTCCACTTT; CDR3aa: CASSLAPAGGNSPLHF
d_gene: .; v_gene: TRBV30; j_gene: TRBJ2-2; abundance: many; CDR3nt: TGTGCCTGGAGGTGGGACGGGGCGAGCACCGGGGAGCTGTTTTTT; CDR3aa: CAWRWDGASTGELFF
d_gene: TRBD2; v_gene: TRBV11-2; j_gene: TRBJ2-5; abundance: .; CDR3nt: TGTGCCAGCAGCCCGGGGCGGCCCGGGGGGGCCCAGTACTTC; CDR3aa: CASSPGRPGGAQYF
d_gene: .; v_gene: TRBV4-1; j_gene: TRBJ2-6; abundance: many; CDR3nt: TGCGCCAGCAGCCATCCGCGACCCGGGACAATTCTCACCGGGGCCAACGTCCTGACTTTC; CDR3aa: CASSHPRPGTILTGANVLTF
d_gene: TRBD1; v_gene: TRBV29-1; j_gene: TRBJ2-7; abundance: many; CDR3nt: TGCAGTCTTGGACAGGGCGTTGAGCAGTACTTC; CDR3aa: CSLGQGVEQYF
d_gene: TRBD2; v_gene: TRBV11-1; j_gene: TRBJ2-5; abundance: many; CDR3nt: TGTGCCAGCAGCTTATCAGACCCACTAGCGGGACCTGTCGGGGTGACCCAGTACTTC; CDR3aa: CASSLSDPLAGPVGVTQYF
d_gene: TRBD1; v_gene: TRBV29-1; j_gene: TRBJ2-1; abundance: many; CDR3nt: TGCAGCGCTTGGATCGCGGGACAGGGATTATGGGAGCAGTTCTTC; CDR3aa: CSAWIAGQGLWEQFF
d_gene: TRBD1; v_gene: TRBV7-9; j_gene: TRBJ2-5; abundance: many; CDR3nt: TGTGCCAGCAGCCCAAAATCCGGGACAGGCAGAGAGACCCAGTACTTC; CDR3aa: CASSPKSGTGRETQYF
d_gene: .; v_gene: TRBV7-2; j_gene: TRBJ1-1; abundance: many; CDR3nt: TGTGCCAGCAGCCTTATTGGCCGGGCAGGCGAGCTTAAAGCTTTCTTT; CDR3aa: CASSLIGRAGELKAFF